This TCR beta chain was identified in a study of T-cell reconstitution after alpha-beta-depleted transplantation in children. General study results and limits: Some patients' high day-60 TCRbeta diversity was attributed to recipient cells surviving conditioning.

On this clonotype: Its antigen is undetermined.

V dropped 0 bases and J dropped 7 bases, with 15 bases sitting between them. Germline V gene lookup returns CDR1 LGHDT and CDR2 YNNKEL (reference sequence). The CDR3 consists of 15 residues. Preparing the TCRbeta library involved the use of unique molecular identifiers. From the PCR reads, TCRdb called clonotypes with MiXCR, one entry per CDR3 protein. The sample has about 900,000 distinct CDR3 sequences, about 29% seen once. This sample comprised PBMCs, mostly from graft donor cells, obtained 360 days after TCRalphabeta/CD19-depleted stem cell transplant. This sequence joins TRBV3-1 and TRBJ2-5; TRBD2 is a possible D gene (6 bases). The source is a boy under two years old who had a stem cell transplant for SCID, so the T cells may come from the graft donor. The CDR3 DNA sequence: TGTGCCAGCAGCCAAGATCCGGTAGCCGGGGGGACCCAGTACTTC. Translated, it gives CASSQDPVAGGTQYF.